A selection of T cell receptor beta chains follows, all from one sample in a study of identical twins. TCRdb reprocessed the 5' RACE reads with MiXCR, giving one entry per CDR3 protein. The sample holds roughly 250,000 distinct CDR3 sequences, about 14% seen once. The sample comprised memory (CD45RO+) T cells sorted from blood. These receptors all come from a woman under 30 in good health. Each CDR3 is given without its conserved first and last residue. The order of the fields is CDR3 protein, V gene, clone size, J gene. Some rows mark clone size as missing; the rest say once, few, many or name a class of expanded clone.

CDR3: ASIKRVGETQY
V: TRBV6-6
size: many
J: TRBJ2-5

CDR3: ASSRGLGDDEQF
V: TRBV5-6
size: few
J: TRBJ2-1

CDR3: ASRGNGELF
V: TRBV2
size: .
J: TRBJ2-2

CDR3: ATSDSSHTQY
V: TRBV24-1
size: few
J: TRBJ2-3

CDR3: ASSRPGYPGELF
V: TRBV7-7
size: few
J: TRBJ2-2

CDR3: ASSLGGGGDTQY
V: TRBV7-2
size: .
J: TRBJ2-3

CDR3: ASSQDFGPISGANVLT
V: TRBV4-1
size: few
J: TRBJ2-6

CDR3: ASSVDKPYGYT
V: TRBV5-8
size: few
J: TRBJ1-2

CDR3: ASSVEGHGETQY
V: TRBV9
size: few
J: TRBJ2-5

CDR3: SARPQGLAKNIQY
V: TRBV20-1
size: .
J: TRBJ2-4

CDR3: ASSFGAGSGELF
V: TRBV5-1
size: few
J: TRBJ2-2

CDR3: ASSLAGAINWYTDTQY
V: TRBV11-1
size: few
J: TRBJ2-3

CDR3: AISDKYEQY
V: TRBV10-3
size: many
J: TRBJ2-7

CDR3: ASSYSTGQQQY
V: TRBV6-5
size: few
J: TRBJ2-7

CDR3: ASRSQGAVYGETQY
V: TRBV5-8
size: many
J: TRBJ2-5

CDR3: AREPGLAGGPLETQY
V: TRBV12-3/TRBV12-4
size: .
J: TRBJ2-5